What follows are 21 T cell receptor beta chains derived from one specimen sequenced in a study of T-cell reconstitution after alpha-beta-depleted transplantation in children. The library targeted TCRbeta and was prepared with unique molecular identifiers. Each CDR3 protein is one row after TCRdb ran MiXCR on the PCR reads. This sample has fewer than 550,000 distinct CDR3 sequences, with 9.5% to 12% found just once. The sequencing here drew on PBMCs, mostly from graft donor cells, taken 180 days after TCRalphabeta/CD19-depleted stem cell transplant. The receptors were gathered from a female patient aged 2-9 years who had a stem cell transplant for aplastic anemia, so the T cells may come from the graft donor.

There are a few counts of this clonotype. This rearrangement joins TRBV7-9 to TRBJ2-2, with D hard to call. The CDR3 is made up of 13 amino acids. Germline V CDR1 and CDR2: SEHNR, FQNEAQ (reference sequence). Trimming removed 2 bases at V and 7 bases at J, with 8 bases between. DNA of the CDR3: TGTGCCAGCAGCTTAAGGCCAGGCGGGGAGCTGTTTTTT. Amino acids: CASSLRPGGELFF.

This chain joins TRBV28 and TRBJ2-4; either TRBD1 or TRBD2 may fit D (5 bases each). This CDR3 is 16 amino acids long. Looked up from germline, CDR1 is MDHEN and CDR2 is SYDVKM. Trimming removed 7 bases at V and 3 bases at J, with 19 bases between. The DNA for the CDR3 is TGTGCCAGCAATCCAACCCGGGGCCTGGGCAAAAACATTCAGTACTTC. Translating gives CASNPTRGLGKNIQYF.

This clonotype was seen a handful of times. V is TRBV29-1 and J is TRBJ2-1; perhaps TRBD2 as D (6 bases). Trimming pared 6 bases from V and 0 bases from J, leaving 9 bases between. This CDR3 comprises 13 residues. The germline V gene encodes CDR1 SQVTM and CDR2 ANQGSEA. The CDR3 coding sequence is TGCAGCGTACGGGGGAGCTCCTACAATGAGCAGTTCTTC. This translates into CSVRGSSYNEQFF.

The chain joins TRBV20-1 to TRBJ1-2; D call uncertain. The V end was cut by 0 bases, the J end by 7 bases, with 3 bases between. The CDR3 covers 10 residues. Looked up from germline, CDR1 is DFQATT and CDR2 is SNEGSKA (reference sequence). This CDR3 is CSAREVGYTF. In DNA form, the CDR3 reads TGCAGTGCTAGAGAGGTTGGCTACACCTTC.

This clonotype has just a few counts. This rearrangement joins TRBV6-5 to TRBJ1-5, with D possibly being TRBD1 (5 bases). There are 16 residues in the CDR3. V was clipped by 5 bases and J by 0 bases, with 14 bases between them. Germline V CDR1 and CDR2: MNHEY, SVGAGI. CDR3 residues: CASSLGHPNSNQPQHF. The CDR3 bases are TGTGCCAGCAGTCTTGGACATCCTAATAGCAATCAGCCCCAGCATTTT.

The rearrangement uses TRBV28 and TRBJ2-4; TRBD2 matches at 8 bases. There are 16 residues in the CDR3. In germline, CDR1 is MDHEN, CDR2 SYDVKM. V lost 3 bases, J lost 1 base, and 5 bases stayed unmatched. In DNA form, the CDR3 reads TGTGCCAGCAGTTTTCGGGGGGGGAAGGCCAAAAACATTCAGTACTTC. Translated, it gives CASSFRGGKAKNIQYF.

The table lists this clonotype with a few counts. CDR3 sequence (DNA): TGCGCCAGCAGCCAAGAGGGCCGAAGGGATCGAGAGACCCAGTACTTC. Protein: CASSQEGRRDRETQYF. The chain combines TRBV4-1 with TRBJ2-5; D uncertain. Germline loops: CDR1 MGHRA, CDR2 YSYEKL. The CDR3 covers 16 residues. V was trimmed by 0 bases and J by 4 bases, leaving 15 bases between them.

The chain employs TRBV10-3 and TRBJ2-7; D possibly corresponds to TRBD2 (7 bases). The CDR3 consists of 11 residues. Germline CDR1 reads ENHRY; CDR2 reads SYGVKD. Trimming left V 11 bases short and J 4 bases short, with 12 bases between. The CDR3 protein is CAAGGPYEQYF. Written as DNA, the CDR3 is TGTGCCGCCGGGGGGCCATACGAGCAGTACTTC.

This clonotype was detected many times. This chain links TRBV5-1 with TRBJ2-6, with D possibly matching TRBD1 (7 bases). Germline CDR1 SGHRS, CDR2 YFSETQ. CDR3 length equals 18 residues. Between the trimmed V and J ends, which lost 2 bases and 3 bases, there was a span of 18 bases. The CDR3 region has the DNA TGCGCCAGCAGCTTCGGAGGGGGCGCAGTAATTGGGGCCAACGTCCTGACTTTC. This translates into CASSFGGGAVIGANVLTF.

This clonotype was seen a few times. This rearrangement joins TRBV10-3 to TRBJ2-3; 7 bases align to TRBD2. The CDR3 has 15 amino acids. From germline, CDR1 is ENHRY and CDR2 SYGVKD. Unmatched junction bases numbered 6, after V lost 3 bases and J lost 3 bases. The CDR3 is CAISDGGSGTDTQYF. The CDR3, as DNA: TGTGCCATCAGTGACGGCGGGAGCGGTACAGATACGCAGTATTTT.

This clonotype occurred a few times. The chain has TRBV5-1 and TRBJ1-4; D is ambiguous. There are 14 residues in the CDR3. The germline V gene encodes CDR1 SGHRS and CDR2 YFSETQ. The ends were cut back, 3 bases at V and 0 bases at J, with 6 bases in the middle. The CDR3 DNA is TGCGCCAGCAGCTCGACTACAACTAATGAAAAACTGTTTTTT. It yields the protein CASSSTTTNEKLFF.

This clonotype was seen a handful of times. The chain employs TRBV19 and TRBJ1-1; D unclear. The ends were cut back, 6 bases at V and 5 bases at J, with 16 bases in the middle. This CDR3 is 14 amino acids long. Germline lookup yields CDR1 LNHDA and CDR2 SQIVND (reference sequence). Here the CDR3 reads CASSPTGFWTEAFF. CDR3 nucleotides: TGTGCCAGTAGCCCCACGGGCTTCTGGACTGAAGCTTTCTTT.

The rearrangement links TRBV29-1 to TRBJ1-2; TRBD1 aligns across 7 bases. J gave up 5 bases and V 5 bases, and 11 bases lay outside the gene matches. Germline CDR1 reads SQVTM; CDR2 reads ANQGSEA. This CDR3 region has 14 residues. This chain's CDR3 is CSVPIQGEGYGYTF. The CDR3 DNA is TGCAGCGTTCCCATTCAGGGGGAAGGTTATGGCTACACCTTC.

V and J are TRBV12-5 and TRBJ1-4; 7 nucleotides match TRBD1. V was pared by 1 base and J by 8 bases, with 10 bases of the junction left unmatched. Germline V gene lookup returns CDR1 LGHNT and CDR2 FRNRAP. The CDR3 is 16 residues long. CDR3 DNA: TGTGCTAGTGGTTTGGCCTCCGGGACAGTGAGAGAAAAACTGTTTTTT. It codes for CASGLASGTVREKLFF.

This sequence joins TRBV4-3 and TRBJ2-1, with 8 bases fitting TRBD1. The CDR3 runs 17 residues. The germline V gene has CDR1 LGHNA and CDR2 YSLEER. Trimming at V came to 2 bases and at J to 1 base, leaving 7 bases not matched to a gene. CDR3 protein: CASSQQTGASSYNEQFF. CDR3 nucleotide sequence: TGCGCCAGCAGCCAACAGACAGGGGCTAGTTCCTACAATGAGCAGTTCTTC.

This clonotype was seen a few times. This chain uses TRBV7-9 with TRBJ2-7; TRBD2 matches 11 bases. Losses at the gene ends were 3 bases for V and 4 bases for J; bases not matched to a gene: 2. This CDR3 has 14 amino acids. Looked up from germline, CDR1 is SEHNR and CDR2 is FQNEAQ (reference sequence). CDR3 region: CASSFSGRAYEQYF. Written as DNA, the CDR3 is TGTGCCAGCAGCTTTAGCGGGAGGGCGTACGAGCAGTACTTC. Based on the CDR3 plus reference TRBV7-9 and TRBJ2-7, the full variable domain is DTGVSQNPRHKITKRGQNVTFRCDPISEHNRLYWYRQTLGQGPEFLTYFQNEAQLEKSRLLSDRFSAERPKGSFSTLEIQRTEQGDSAMYLCASSFSGRAYEQYFGPGTRLTVT.

The V and J genes are TRBV6-5 and TRBJ2-7; no clear D. Trimming took 2 bases from V and 4 from J, leaving 15 bases between them. The CDR3 is 15 residues long. Germline values: CDR1 MNHEY, CDR2 SVGAGI. The CDR3 loop is CASSYRVGLKYEQYF. For the CDR3, the DNA is TGTGCCAGCAGTTACAGAGTCGGGCTCAAGTACGAGCAGTACTTC.

This clonotype was counted only a few times. This rearrangement joins TRBV20-1 to TRBJ2-1; 7 positions agree with TRBD2. This CDR3 region has 15 residues. Trimming cost V 4 bases and J 4 bases; bases outside gene matches: 10. From germline, CDR1 is DFQATT and CDR2 SNEGSKA (reference sequence). The CDR3 is CSATPPGGSYNEQFF. The DNA for the CDR3 is TGCAGTGCTACGCCTCCGGGCGGGAGTTACAATGAGCAGTTCTTC.

This clonotype was counted only a few times. The V gene is TRBV20-1, the J gene TRBJ1-5, with TRBD1 as a possible D gene (6 bases). Germline-derived CDR1 and CDR2 are DFQATT and SNEGSKA (reference sequence). The germline V and J ends were trimmed by 2 bases and 6 bases, with 11 bases remaining between them. The length of the CDR3 is 13 residues. Written as DNA, the CDR3 is TGCAGTGCTAGACGGGGGGGCACTCAGCCCCAGCATTTT. Amino acids: CSARRGGTQPQHF.

A few counts support this clonotype. The gene calls are TRBV3-1 and TRBJ1-2, with 7 bases lining up with TRBD1. J was trimmed by 13 bases and V by 4 bases; bases with no gene match: 12. Germline V gives CDR1 LGHDT, CDR2 YNNKEL (reference sequence). The CDR3 has 13 amino acids. DNA of the CDR3: TGTGCCAGCAGCCCCCCAGACAGGGCGGAGGTCACCTTC. Residues: CASSPPDRAEVTF.

This clonotype came up a few times. This sequence joins TRBV27 and TRBJ2-7, with 9 bases aligning to TRBD2. The CDR3 is made up of 16 amino acids. Germline V gene data show CDR1 as MNHEY and CDR2 as SMNVEV (reference sequence). V lost 4 bases, J lost 4 bases, and 11 bases stayed unmatched. CDR3 nucleotide sequence: TGTGCCAGCAGTTCCCTAGGACTAGCGTCACAGTACGAGCAGTACTTC. This gives the protein CASSSLGLASQYEQYF.